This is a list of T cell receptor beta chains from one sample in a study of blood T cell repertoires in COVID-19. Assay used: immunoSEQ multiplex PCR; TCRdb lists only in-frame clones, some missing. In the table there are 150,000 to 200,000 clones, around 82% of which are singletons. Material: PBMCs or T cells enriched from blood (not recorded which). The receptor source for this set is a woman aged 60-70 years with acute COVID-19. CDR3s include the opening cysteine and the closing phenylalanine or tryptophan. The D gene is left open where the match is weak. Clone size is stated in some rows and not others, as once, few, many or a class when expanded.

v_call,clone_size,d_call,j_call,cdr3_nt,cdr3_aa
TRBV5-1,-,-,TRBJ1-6,TGCGCCAGCAGTTCTAGGGACTCCTCAGCACCGAATTCACCCCTCCACTTT,CASSSRDSSAPNSPLHF
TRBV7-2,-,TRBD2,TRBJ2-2,TGTGCCAGCCCAAGGACTAGCGGTAACACCGGGGAGCTGTTTTTT,CASPRTSGNTGELFF
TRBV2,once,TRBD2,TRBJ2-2,TGTGCCAGCAGTTATCTAGCGGGGGGGCCGGACACCGGGGAGCTGTTTTTT,CASSYLAGGPDTGELFF
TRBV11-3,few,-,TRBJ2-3,TGTGCCAGCAGCTCGTACAGGGACGCAGATACGCAGTATTTT,CASSSYRDADTQYF
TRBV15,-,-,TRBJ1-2,TGTGCCACCAGCAGGAGGGGGTCGGCAGATAACTATGGCTACACCTTC,CATSRRGSADNYGYTF
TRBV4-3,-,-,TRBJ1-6,TGCGCCAGCAGCCAAGAACAGGTCGGCGGTACGGGCTCACCCCTCCACTTT,CASSQEQVGGTGSPLHF
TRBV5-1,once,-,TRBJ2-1,TGCGCCAGCAGCTTGGGGCTAGGCAGTACTTCCAATGAGCAGTTCTTC,CASSLGLGSTSNEQFF
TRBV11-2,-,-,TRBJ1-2,TGTGCCAGCAGCTCCAGAGGGGCCCTCGGGGGGATGGGCACCTTC,CASSSRGALGGMGTF
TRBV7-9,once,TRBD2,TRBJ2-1,TGTGCCAGCAGCCCCCGGACGACTAGCGGGACCTACAATGAGCAGTTCTTC,CASSPRTTSGTYNEQFF
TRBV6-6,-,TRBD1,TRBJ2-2,TGTGCCAGCAGTTACCTTAGGGGACAGTCGGCCGGGGAGCTGTTTTTT,CASSYLRGQSAGELFF
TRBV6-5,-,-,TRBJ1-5,TGTGCCAGCAAACAGAGTAATCAGCCCCAGCATTTT,CASKQSNQPQHF
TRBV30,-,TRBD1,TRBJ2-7,TGTGCCTGGAGCTCCGTGACAGGGTTCTACGAGCAGTACTTC,CAWSSVTGFYEQYF
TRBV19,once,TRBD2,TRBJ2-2,TGTGCCAGTATAGTTGGGGGGGACACCGGGGAGCTGTTTTTT,CASIVGGDTGELFF
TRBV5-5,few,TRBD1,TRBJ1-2,TGTGCCAGCAGCTTGGGGGGGACAGGGCTTAACTATGGCTACACCTTC,CASSLGGTGLNYGYTF
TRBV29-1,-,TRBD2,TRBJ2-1,TGCAGCGTTGACGGGCGGGAGGGCCTGGATGAGCAGTTCTTC,CSVDGREGLDEQFF
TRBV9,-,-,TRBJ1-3,TGTGCCAGCAGCCCCGACAGGCTCGGAAACACCATATATTTT,CASSPDRLGNTIYF
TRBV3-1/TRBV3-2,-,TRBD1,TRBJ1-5,TGTGCCAGCAGCCTTGGGACAGATAATCAGCCCCAGCATTTT,CASSLGTDNQPQHF
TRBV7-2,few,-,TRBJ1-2,TGTGCCAGCAGCCCCCAGGGGCAGGGGAGCTATGGCTACACCTTC,CASSPQGQGSYGYTF
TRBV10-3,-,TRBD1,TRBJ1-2,TGTGCCATCAGTCTACAGGGGGCGCGGGATGGCTACACCTTC,CAISLQGARDGYTF
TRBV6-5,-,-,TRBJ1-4,TGTGCCAGCAGCCCCCAGGGTGCAACTAATGAAAAACTGTTTTTT,CASSPQGATNEKLFF
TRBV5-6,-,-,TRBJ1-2,TGTGCCAGCAGCTTGGTCGGTGCTGGCTACACCTTC,CASSLVGAGYTF
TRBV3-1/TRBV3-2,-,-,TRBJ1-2,TGTGCCAGCAGCCAAGTCCCAGGGACTAACTATGGCTACACCTTC,CASSQVPGTNYGYTF
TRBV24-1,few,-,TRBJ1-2,TGTGCCACCAGTGATCAGTACGCTAACTATGGCTACACCTTC,CATSDQYANYGYTF
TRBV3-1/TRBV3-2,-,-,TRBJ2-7,TGTGCCTCGCACGGGGGCTCCTACGAGCAGTACTTC,CASHGGSYEQYF
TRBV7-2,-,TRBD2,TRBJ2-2,TGTGCCAGCAGCTTAAAGCCCCTAGCGGGGGTGTTTTTT,CASSLKPLAGVFF
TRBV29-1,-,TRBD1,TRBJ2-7,TGCAGCGTCGTCCTCCGGGACAGGCAGTACTTC,CSVVLRDRQYF
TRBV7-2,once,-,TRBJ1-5,TGTGCCAGCAGCTTCCAGGGAAATCAGCCCCAGCATTTT,CASSFQGNQPQHF
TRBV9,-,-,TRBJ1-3,TGTGCCAGCAGCGTAGATGGTAGCTCTGGAAACACCATATATTTT,CASSVDGSSGNTIYF
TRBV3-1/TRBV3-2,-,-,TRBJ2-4,TGTGCCAGCAGCCCGGGTATCGAAAACATTCAGTACTTC,CASSPGIENIQYF
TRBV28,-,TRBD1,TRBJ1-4,TGTGCCAGCAGTCTCGACAGGGCGGGTGAAAAACTGTTTTTT,CASSLDRAGEKLFF
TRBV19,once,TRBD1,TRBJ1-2,TGTGCCAGTAGTACCGGGACAGTGGTTTATGGCTACACCTTC,CASSTGTVVYGYTF
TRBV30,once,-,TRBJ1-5,TGTGCCTGGAGTGCCAGGAGCAATCAGCCCCAGCATTTT,CAWSARSNQPQHF
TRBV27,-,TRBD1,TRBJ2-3,TGTGCCAGCAGTGCAGGACAGGTTAGCACAGATACGCAGTATTTT,CASSAGQVSTDTQYF
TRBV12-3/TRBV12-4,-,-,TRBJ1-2,TGTGCCAGCAGGGTAGACACGAACTATGGCTACACCTTC,CASRVDTNYGYTF
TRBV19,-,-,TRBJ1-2,TGTGCCAGCAACGTCGGACAGTCTCGGGGCTACACCTTC,CASNVGQSRGYTF
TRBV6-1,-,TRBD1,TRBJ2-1,TGTGCCAGCAGTGACAGGGGGCCCTACAATGAGCAGTTCTTC,CASSDRGPYNEQFF
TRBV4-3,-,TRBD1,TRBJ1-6,TGCGCCAGCAGCCAAGACCTCGGGACAGAGAATAATTCACCCCTCCACTTT,CASSQDLGTENNSPLHF
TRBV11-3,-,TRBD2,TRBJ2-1,TGTGCCAGCAGCCGCCGGGGGGTCGGTGAGCAGTTCTTC,CASSRRGVGEQFF
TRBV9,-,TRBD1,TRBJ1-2,TGTGCCAGCAGCGTAGCACCCGGACAGGGCGGGGACTATGGCTACACCTTC,CASSVAPGQGGDYGYTF
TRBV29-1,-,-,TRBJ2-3,TGCAGCGTTGAAGAGATGGCGGCCCTAGATACGCAGTATTTT,CSVEEMAALDTQYF
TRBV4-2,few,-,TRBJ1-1,TGTGCCAGCAGCCCCAACAGGTTGGGGAACACTGAAGCTTTCTTT,CASSPNRLGNTEAFF
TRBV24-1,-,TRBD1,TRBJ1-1,TGTGCCACCAGTGACGAACCCGGGACAGGACCGAACACTGAAGCTTTCTTT,CATSDEPGTGPNTEAFF